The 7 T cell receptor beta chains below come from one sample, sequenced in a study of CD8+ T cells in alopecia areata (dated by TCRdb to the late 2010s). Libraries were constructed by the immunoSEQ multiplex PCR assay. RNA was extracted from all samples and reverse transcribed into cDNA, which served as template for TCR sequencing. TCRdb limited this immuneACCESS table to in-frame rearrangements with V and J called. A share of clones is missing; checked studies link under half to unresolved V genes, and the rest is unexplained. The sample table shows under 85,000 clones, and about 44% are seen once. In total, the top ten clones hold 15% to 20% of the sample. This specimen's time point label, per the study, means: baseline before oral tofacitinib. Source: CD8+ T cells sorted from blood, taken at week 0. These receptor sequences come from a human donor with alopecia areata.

The CDR3 DNA reads TGTGCCAGCAGCTTATGGTTGGGCCTCCCCACCTACGAGCAGTACTTC. It codes for CASSLWLGLPTYEQYF. V gene TRBV7-2 combines with J gene TRBJ2-7; no reliable D call. Trimming stripped 2 bases from V and 2 bases from J, with 16 bases between. CDR1 and CDR2 (germline): SGHTA, FQGNSA. This CDR3 region has 16 residues.

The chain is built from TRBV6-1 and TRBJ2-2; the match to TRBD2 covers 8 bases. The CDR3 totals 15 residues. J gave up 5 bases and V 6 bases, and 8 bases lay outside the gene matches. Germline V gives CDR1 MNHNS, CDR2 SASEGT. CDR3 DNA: TGTGCCAGCAGCCCCGTCCGGGGGGGAACCGGGGAGCTGTTTTTT. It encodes CASSPVRGGTGELFF.

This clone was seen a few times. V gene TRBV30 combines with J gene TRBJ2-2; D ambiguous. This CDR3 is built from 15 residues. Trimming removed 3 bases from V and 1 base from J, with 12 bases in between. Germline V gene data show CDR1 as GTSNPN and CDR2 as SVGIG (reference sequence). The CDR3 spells CAWRARVGNTGELFF. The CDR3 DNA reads TGTGCCTGGAGGGCCCGGGTGGGGAACACCGGGGAGCTGTTTTTT.

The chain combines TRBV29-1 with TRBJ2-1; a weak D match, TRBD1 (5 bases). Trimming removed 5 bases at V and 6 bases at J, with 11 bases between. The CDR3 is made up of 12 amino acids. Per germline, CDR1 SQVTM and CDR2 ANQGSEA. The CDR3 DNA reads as TGCAGCGTTAAGGGGCAGGGCAATGAGCAGTTCTTC. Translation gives CSVKGQGNEQFF.

CDR3 sequence (DNA): TGCGCCAGCAGCCAAGAATGGGGCAATGAGCAGTACTTC. Encoded protein: CASSQEWGNEQYF. The chain is built from TRBV4-1 and TRBJ2-7; the D gene is possibly TRBD1 (5 bases). Germline CDR1 is MGHRA and CDR2 is YSYEKL. CDR3 length: 13 amino acids. V shed 0 bases and J shed 7 bases, with 10 bases lying between them.

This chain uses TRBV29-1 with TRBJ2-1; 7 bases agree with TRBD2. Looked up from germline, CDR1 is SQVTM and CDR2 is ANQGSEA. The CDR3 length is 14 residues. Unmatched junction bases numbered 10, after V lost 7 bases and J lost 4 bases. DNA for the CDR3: TGCAGCGCCCCGTGGCGGGGGATATACAATGAGCAGTTCTTC. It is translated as CSAPWRGIYNEQFF.

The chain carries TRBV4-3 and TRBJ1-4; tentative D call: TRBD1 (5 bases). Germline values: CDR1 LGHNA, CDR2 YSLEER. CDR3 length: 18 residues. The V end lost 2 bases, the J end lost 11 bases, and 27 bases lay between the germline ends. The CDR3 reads CASSQLNRDRQSKRKLFF. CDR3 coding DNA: TGCGCCAGCAGCCAACTAAACCGGGACCGGCAAAGCAAGCGGAAACTGTTTTTT.